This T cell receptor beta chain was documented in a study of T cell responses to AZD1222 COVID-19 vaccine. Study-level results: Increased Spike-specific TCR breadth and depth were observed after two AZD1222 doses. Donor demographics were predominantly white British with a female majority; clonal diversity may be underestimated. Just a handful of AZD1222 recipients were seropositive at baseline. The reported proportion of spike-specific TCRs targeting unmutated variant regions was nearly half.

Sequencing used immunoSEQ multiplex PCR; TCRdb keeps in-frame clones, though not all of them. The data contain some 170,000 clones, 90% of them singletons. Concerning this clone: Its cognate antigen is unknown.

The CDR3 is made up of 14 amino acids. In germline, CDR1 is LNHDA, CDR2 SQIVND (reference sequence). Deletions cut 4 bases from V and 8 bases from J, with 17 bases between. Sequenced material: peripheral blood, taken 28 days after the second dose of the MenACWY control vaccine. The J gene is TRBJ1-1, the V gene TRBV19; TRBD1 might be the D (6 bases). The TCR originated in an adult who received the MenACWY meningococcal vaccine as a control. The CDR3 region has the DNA TGTGCCAGTAGTACCGGGCTCGGAGGGACAGAAGCTTTCTTT. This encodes CASSTGLGGTEAFF.